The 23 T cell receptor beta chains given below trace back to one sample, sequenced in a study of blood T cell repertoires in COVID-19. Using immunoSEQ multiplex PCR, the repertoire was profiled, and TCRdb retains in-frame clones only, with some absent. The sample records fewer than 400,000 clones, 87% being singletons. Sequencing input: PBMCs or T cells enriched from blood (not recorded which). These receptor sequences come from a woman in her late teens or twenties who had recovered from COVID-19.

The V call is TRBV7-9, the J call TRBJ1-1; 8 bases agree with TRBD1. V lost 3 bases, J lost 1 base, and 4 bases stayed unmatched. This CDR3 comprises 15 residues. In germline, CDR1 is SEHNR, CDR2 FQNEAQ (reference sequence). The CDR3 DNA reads TGTGCCAGCAGCTTCGGACAGGGCCCGAACACTGAAGCTTTCTTT. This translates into CASSFGQGPNTEAFF.

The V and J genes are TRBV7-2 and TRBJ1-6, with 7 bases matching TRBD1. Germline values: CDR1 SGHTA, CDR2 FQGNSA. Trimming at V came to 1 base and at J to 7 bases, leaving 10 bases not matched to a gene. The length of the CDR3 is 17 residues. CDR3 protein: CASSLGPGGGPNSPLHF. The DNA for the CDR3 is TGTGCCAGCAGCTTAGGTCCCGGAGGGGGCCCAAATTCACCCCTCCACTTT.

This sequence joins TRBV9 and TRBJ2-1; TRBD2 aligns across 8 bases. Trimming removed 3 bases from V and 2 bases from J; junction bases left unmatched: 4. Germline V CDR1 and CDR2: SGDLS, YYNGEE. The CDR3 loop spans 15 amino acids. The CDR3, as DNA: TGTGCCAGCAGCGATAGACTAGCGCCCTACAATGAGCAGTTCTTC. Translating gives CASSDRLAPYNEQFF. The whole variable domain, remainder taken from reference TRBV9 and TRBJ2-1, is DSGVTQTPKHLITATGQRVTLRCSPRSGDLSVYWYQQSLDQGLQFLIQYYNGEERAKGNILERFSAQQFPDLHSELNLSSLELGDSALYFCASSDRLAPYNEQFFGPGTRLTVL.

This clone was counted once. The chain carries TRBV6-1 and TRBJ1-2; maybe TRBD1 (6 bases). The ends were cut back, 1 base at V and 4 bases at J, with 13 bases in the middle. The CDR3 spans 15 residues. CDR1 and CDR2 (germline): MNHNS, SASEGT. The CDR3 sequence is CASSEVGAMIYGYTF. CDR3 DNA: TGTGCCAGCAGTGAAGTGGGGGCCATGATCTATGGCTACACCTTC.

CDR3 sequence: CASGGQYEQYF. Here the CDR3 DNA reads TGTGCCAGCGGGGGACAATACGAGCAGTACTTC. The V call is TRBV9, the J call TRBJ2-7, with a weak D call TRBD1 (6 bases). Germline V gives CDR1 SGDLS, CDR2 YYNGEE. The V gene lost 7 bases and the J gene lost 4 bases, with 9 bases spanning the gap. CDR3 size: 11 residues.

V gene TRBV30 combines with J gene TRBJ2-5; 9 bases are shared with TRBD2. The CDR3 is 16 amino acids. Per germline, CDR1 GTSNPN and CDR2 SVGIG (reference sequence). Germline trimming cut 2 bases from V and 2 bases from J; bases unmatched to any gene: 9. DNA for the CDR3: TGTGCCTGGAGTTGGTTGCGGGGGGGTGTTCAAGAGACCCAGTACTTC. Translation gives CAWSWLRGGVQETQYF.

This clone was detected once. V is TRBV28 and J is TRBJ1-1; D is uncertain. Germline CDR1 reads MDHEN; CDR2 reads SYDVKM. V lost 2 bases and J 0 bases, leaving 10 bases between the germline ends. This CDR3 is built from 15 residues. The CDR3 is CASSLQPGMNTEAFF. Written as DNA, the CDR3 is TGTGCCAGCAGTTTACAACCAGGAATGAACACTGAAGCTTTCTTT. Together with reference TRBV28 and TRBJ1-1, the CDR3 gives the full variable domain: DVKVTQSSRYLVKRTGEKVFLECVQDMDHENMFWYRQDPGLGLRLIYFSYDVKMKEKGDIPEGYSVSREKKERFSLILESASTNQTSMYLCASSLQPGMNTEAFFGQGTRLTVV.

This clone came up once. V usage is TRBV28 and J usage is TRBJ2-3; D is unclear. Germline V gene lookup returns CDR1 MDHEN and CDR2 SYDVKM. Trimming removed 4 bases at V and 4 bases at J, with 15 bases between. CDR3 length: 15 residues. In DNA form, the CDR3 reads TGTGCCAGCAGTTCCGCCTCATACGGTTCAGATACGCAGTATTTT. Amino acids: CASSSASYGSDTQYF.

CDR3 DNA: TGTGCCAGCAGTGAACAGCCGGGTTCAAACACTGAAGCTTTCTTT. Its translation is CASSEQPGSNTEAFF. This chain joins TRBV6-1 and TRBJ1-1; D remains ambiguous. V shed 2 bases and J shed 2 bases, with 12 bases lying between them. Germline CDR1 is MNHNS and CDR2 is SASEGT. This CDR3 contains 15 residues.

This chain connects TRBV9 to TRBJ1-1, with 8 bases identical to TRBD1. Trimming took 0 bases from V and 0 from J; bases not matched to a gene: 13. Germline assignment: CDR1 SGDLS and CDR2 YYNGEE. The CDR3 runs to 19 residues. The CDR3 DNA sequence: TGTGCCAGCAGCGTAGCGCCGGACAGGGCTCATTCCATGAACACTGAAGCTTTCTTT. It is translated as CASSVAPDRAHSMNTEAFF.

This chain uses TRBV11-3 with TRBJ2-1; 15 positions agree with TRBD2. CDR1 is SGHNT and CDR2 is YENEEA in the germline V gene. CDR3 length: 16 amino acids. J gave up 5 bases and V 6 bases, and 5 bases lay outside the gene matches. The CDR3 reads CASSSGLAGGDNEQFF. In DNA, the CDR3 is TGTGCCAGCAGTTCGGGACTAGCGGGAGGCGACAATGAGCAGTTCTTC.

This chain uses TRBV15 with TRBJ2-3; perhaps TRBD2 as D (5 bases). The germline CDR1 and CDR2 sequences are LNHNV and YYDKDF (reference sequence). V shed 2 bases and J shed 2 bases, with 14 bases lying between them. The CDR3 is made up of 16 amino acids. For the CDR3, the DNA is TGTGCCACCAGCAGATTTAGCCGGCGGGTCACAGATACGCAGTATTTT. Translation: CATSRFSRRVTDTQYF.

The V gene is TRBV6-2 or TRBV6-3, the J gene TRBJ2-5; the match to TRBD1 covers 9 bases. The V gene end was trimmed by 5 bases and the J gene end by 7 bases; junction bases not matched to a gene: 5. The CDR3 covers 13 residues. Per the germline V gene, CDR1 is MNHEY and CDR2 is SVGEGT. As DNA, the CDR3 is TGTGCCAGCAGTCGACAGGGGGTTGGGACCCAGTACTTC. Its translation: CASSRQGVGTQYF.

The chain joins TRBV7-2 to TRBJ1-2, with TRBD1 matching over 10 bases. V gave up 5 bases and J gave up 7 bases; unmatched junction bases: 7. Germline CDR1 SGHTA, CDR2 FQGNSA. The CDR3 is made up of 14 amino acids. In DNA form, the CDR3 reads TGTGCCAGCAGCCAGGGGGGGACAGGGGCTGGCTACACCTTC. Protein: CASSQGGTGAGYTF.

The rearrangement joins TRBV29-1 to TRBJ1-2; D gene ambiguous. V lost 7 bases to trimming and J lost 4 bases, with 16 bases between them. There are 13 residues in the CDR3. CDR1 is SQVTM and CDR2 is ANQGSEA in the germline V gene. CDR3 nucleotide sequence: TGCAGCGCACACGGAGGGTTGAGCTATGGCTACACCTTC. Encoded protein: CSAHGGLSYGYTF.

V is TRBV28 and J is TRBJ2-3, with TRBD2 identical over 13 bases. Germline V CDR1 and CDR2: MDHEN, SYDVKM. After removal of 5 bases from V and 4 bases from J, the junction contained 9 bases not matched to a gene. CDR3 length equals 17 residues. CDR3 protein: CASSLVLAGGPPDTQYF. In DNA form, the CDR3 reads TGTGCCAGCAGTCTCGTACTAGCGGGAGGGCCCCCAGATACGCAGTATTTT.

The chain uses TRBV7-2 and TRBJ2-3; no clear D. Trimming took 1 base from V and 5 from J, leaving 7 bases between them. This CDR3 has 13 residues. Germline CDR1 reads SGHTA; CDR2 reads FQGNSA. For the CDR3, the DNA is TGTGCCAGCAGCTTAGGTGTAGTAGATACGCAGTATTTT. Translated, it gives CASSLGVVDTQYF.

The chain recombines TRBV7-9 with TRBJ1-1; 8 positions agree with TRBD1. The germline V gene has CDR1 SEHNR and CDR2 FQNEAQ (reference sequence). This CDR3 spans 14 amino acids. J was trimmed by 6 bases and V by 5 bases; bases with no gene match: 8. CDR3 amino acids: CASSPPDRVAEAFF. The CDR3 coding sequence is TGTGCCAGCAGCCCACCGGACAGGGTCGCTGAAGCTTTCTTT. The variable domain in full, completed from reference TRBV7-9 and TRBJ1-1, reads DTGVSQNPRHKITKRGQNVTFRCDPISEHNRLYWYRQTLGQGPEFLTYFQNEAQLEKSRLLSDRFSAERPKGSFSTLEIQRTEQGDSAMYLCASSPPDRVAEAFFGQGTRLTVV.

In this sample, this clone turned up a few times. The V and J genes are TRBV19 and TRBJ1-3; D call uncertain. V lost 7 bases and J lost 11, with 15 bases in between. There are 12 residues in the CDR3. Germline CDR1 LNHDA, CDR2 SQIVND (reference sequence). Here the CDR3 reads CASTREAGSIYF. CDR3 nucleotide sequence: TGTGCCAGTACCCGTGAGGCGGGTTCCATATATTTT.

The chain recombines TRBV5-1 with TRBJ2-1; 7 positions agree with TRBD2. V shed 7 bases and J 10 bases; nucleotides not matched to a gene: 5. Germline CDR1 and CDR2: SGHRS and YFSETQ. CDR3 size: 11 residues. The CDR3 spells CASRSGLEQFF. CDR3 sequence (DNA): TGCGCCAGCCGCTCGGGACTAGAGCAGTTCTTC.

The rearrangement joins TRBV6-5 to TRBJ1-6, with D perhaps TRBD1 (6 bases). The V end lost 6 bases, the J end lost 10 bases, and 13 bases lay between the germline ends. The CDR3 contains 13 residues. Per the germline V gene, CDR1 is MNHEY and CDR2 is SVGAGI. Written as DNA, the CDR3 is TGTGCCAGCAGACCAGCAGGGGACTCACCCCTCCACTTT. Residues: CASRPAGDSPLHF.

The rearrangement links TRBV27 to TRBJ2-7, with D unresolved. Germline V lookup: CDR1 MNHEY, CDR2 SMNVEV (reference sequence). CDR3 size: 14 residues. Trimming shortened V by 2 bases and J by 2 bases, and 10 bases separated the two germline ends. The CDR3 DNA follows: TGTGCCAGCAGTTTAGGCAGGAATACCTACGAGCAGTACTTC. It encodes CASSLGRNTYEQYF.

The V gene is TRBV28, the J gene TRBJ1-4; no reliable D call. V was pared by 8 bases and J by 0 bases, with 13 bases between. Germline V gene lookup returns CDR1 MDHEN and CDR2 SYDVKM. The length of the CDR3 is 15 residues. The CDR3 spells CASDNLGATNEKLFF. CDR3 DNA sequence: TGTGCCAGCGACAACCTGGGAGCAACTAATGAAAAACTGTTTTTT. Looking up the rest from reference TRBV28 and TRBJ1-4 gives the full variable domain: DVKVTQSSRYLVKRTGEKVFLECVQDMDHENMFWYRQDPGLGLRLIYFSYDVKMKEKGDIPEGYSVSREKKERFSLILESASTNQTSMYLCASDNLGATNEKLFFGSGTQLSVL.